This TCR beta chain came from a study of T cell repertoires in cytomegalovirus infection. Study outcomes and limitations: Dominating the ex vivo response were TCR beta clonotypes that were CMV-specific and HLA-C-restricted. Summed public TCR beta family frequency identified CMV carriers bearing the relevant HLA.

This clonotype was counted only a few times. What it binds is not known. MiXCR was run by TCRdb on the reads, yielding one entry per CDR3 protein. The repertoire holds around 7,500 distinct CDR3 sequences, around 59% seen once, with approximately 70% in the top ten. This sequence originates from a human donor in good health (CMV status not recorded). Some clones in this sample may be carry-over from other donors' samples. What was sequenced was PBMCs, sequenced either directly or after in vitro stimulation (not recorded which).

CDR3 bases: TGTGCCAGCAGCTTAACTGGTGCGGGAGTAACGAATGAGCAGTTCTTC. It is translated as CASSLTGAGVTNEQFF. The chain joins TRBV7-2 to TRBJ2-1; 7 nucleotides line up with TRBD2. The CDR3 covers 16 residues. Germline CDR1 reads SGHTA; CDR2 reads FQGNSA. V lost 2 bases to trimming and J lost 7 bases; unmatched junction nucleotides: 11.